Described below is a single TCR beta chain sequence and its context. The record originates from a study of tumor-infiltrating lymphocytes in primary liver carcinoma. The authors made TCR beta cDNA from around 500 ng total RNA with a constant-region primer. ARM-PCR was slightly modified, and three nested multiplex PCR rounds with it gave rise to the TCR beta libraries. The study ran its first two PCR rounds for roughly 10 cycles each, using TRBV1-TRBV30 forward primers and a C-beta reverse primer. One entry per CDR3 protein, called by TCRdb with MiXCR from the multiplex PCR reads. The table has 45,000 or so distinct CDR3 sequences, 75% seen once; the top ten hold about 38%. Without any cell sorting, about 18-30 mg of bulk tissue yielded co-extracted RNA and DNA. The CDR3 extends over 17 amino acids. Trimming pared 9 bases from V and 4 bases from J, leaving 28 bases between. Per germline, CDR1 SGHAT and CDR2 FQNNGV.

The sequenced sample consisted of tumor-adjacent normal liver tissue. The chain uses TRBV11-2 and TRBJ2-7; TRBD2 might be the D (6 bases). This TCR came from a woman in her 30s with primary liver carcinoma and hepatitis B virus infection. Written as DNA, the CDR3 is TGTGCCAGTAGTATCACAGGAGGGAGTTCTTGGACATACGAGCAGTACTTC. It is translated as CASSITGGSSWTYEQYF.